Included here is one T cell receptor beta chain sequence, with context. The source of the sample is a study of blood T cell repertoires in COVID-19. In the study overall: T cells, B-cell-depleted T cells, or PBMCs provided the cDNA or gDNA that served as material.

Assay: immunoSEQ multiplex PCR; the TCRdb copy retains only in-frame clones and omits some. The sample yields fewer than 200,000 clones, roughly 83% seen once. The CDR3 spans 17 residues. V lost 3 bases, J lost 3 bases, and 5 bases stayed unmatched. CDR1 is SGHTA and CDR2 is FQGNSA in the germline V gene. V gene TRBV7-2 combines with J gene TRBJ2-1, with 13 bases matching TRBD2. The receptor comes from a woman aged 45-60 years who had recovered from COVID-19. Sequences were obtained from PBMCs or T cells enriched from blood (not recorded which). CDR3 sequence reads: CASSFGLAGEGYNEQFF. The CDR3 DNA reads as TGTGCCAGCAGCTTCGGACTAGCGGGAGAGGGCTACAATGAGCAGTTCTTC.